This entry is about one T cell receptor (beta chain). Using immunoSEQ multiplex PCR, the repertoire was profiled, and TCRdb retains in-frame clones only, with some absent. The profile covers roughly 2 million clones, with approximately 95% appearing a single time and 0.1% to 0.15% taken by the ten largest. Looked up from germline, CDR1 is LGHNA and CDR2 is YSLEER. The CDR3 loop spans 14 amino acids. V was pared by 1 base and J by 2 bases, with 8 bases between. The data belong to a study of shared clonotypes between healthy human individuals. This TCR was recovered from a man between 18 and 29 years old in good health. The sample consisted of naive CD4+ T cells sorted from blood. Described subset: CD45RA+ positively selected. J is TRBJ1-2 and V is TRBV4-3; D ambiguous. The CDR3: CASSQAVLNYGYTF. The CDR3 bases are TGCGCCAGCAGCCAAGCCGTATTAAACTATGGCTACACCTTC.